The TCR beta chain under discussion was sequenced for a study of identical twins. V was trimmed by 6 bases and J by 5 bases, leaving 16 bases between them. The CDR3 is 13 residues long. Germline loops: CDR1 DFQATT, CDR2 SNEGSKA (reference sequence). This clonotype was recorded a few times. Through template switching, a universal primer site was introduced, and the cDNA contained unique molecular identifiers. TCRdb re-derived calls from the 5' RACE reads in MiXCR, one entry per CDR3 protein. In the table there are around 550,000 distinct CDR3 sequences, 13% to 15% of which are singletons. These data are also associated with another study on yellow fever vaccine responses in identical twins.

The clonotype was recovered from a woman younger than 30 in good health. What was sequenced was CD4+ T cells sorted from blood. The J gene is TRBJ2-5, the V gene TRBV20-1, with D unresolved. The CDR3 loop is CSASRSQRETQYF. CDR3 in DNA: TGCAGTGCCTCTAGGTCCCAGCGTGAGACCCAGTACTTC.